Reported below is one T cell receptor (beta chain). Its antigen is undetermined. This CDR3 comprises 15 residues. Germline V CDR1 and CDR2: SGHRS, YFSETQ. J lost 5 bases, V lost 4 bases, and 11 bases had no gene match. The data are from a study of T cell responses to AZD1222 COVID-19 vaccine. The study, taken as a whole, reports: Repertoire sampling occurred only after the peak T cell response. Dominant at 160-218 and 743-854, vaccine-associated CD4 TCRs also spanned spike. Donor demographics were predominantly white British with a female majority; clonal diversity may be underestimated. Nearly half of spike-specific TCRs reportedly target unmutated variant regions.

TCRdb keeps only in-frame clones here, not all; method: immunoSEQ multiplex PCR. The sample carries about 130,000 clones, around 87% recorded once. The sample consisted of peripheral blood, taken on day 0 of AZD1222 vaccination. The gene calls are TRBV5-1 and TRBJ1-2; 7 nucleotides agree with TRBD1. This TCR was sampled from an adult in good health. CDR3 nucleotide sequence: TGCGCCAGCAGCCCCATCCCCGCAGGGGGTTATGGCTACACCTTC. This encodes CASSPIPAGGYGYTF.